This TCR beta chain is drawn from a study of T cell repertoires in cytomegalovirus infection. TCRdb itself ran the reads through MiXCR, one entry per CDR3 protein. The repertoire holds under 250,000 distinct CDR3 sequences, with about 12% as singletons. The V gene lost 5 bases and the J gene lost 3 bases, with 10 bases spanning the gap. The CDR3 contains 13 residues. Germline loops: CDR1 SGHTA, CDR2 FQGNSA. This clonotype was observed at least ten times. The chain combines TRBV7-2 with TRBJ2-5; weak D call: TRBD1 (6 bases). This receptor was obtained from a human donor in good health (CMV status not recorded). Some clones in this sample may be carry-over from other donors' samples. The source material was PBMCs. CDR3 in DNA: TGTGCCAGCAGCCCCGGACAGAAAGAGACCCAGTACTTC. Encoded protein: CASSPGQKETQYF.